Listed below are T cell receptor beta chains from one sample, sequenced in a study of beta chain features in type 1 diabetes. Measured with immunoSEQ multiplex PCR; TCRdb has only the in-frame clones, and not every one. The sample lists about half a million clones, over 10% occurring once. Material for sequencing was naive CD4+ T cells from blood. The origin of the receptors is a woman between 18 and 29 years old in good health. The CDR3 runs from the conserved cysteine through the conserved F or W. The order of the fields is V gene, clone size, D gene, J gene, CDR3 DNA, CDR3 protein. The D gene is left open where the match is weak. Clone size is given for some rows only: seen once, a few or many times, or a class if the clone is expanded.

>TRBV12-5|few|TRBD2|TRBJ2-1
TGTGCTAGTGGTTTAGCGGGAGGGCCGGGGAATGAGCAGTTCTTC
CASGLAGGPGNEQFF
>TRBV5-1|.|.|TRBJ2-3
TGCGCCAGCAGCTTTTACAGCTCTAGCACAGATACGCAGTATTTT
CASSFYSSSTDTQYF
>TRBV9|.|.|TRBJ1-2
TGTGCCAGCAGCGTATCAGGGACCTATGGCTACACCTTC
CASSVSGTYGYTF
>TRBV6-5|few|.|TRBJ1-2
TGTGCCAGCGGACAGTTCTATGGCTACACCTTC
CASGQFYGYTF
>TRBV2|.|.|TRBJ2-3
TGTGCCAGCATGGACCGGGACTTAAGCACAGATACGCAGTATTTT
CASMDRDLSTDTQYF
>TRBV30|.|TRBD1|TRBJ1-1
TGTGCCGGGAGTACCCGTCGACAGGGGAACACTGAAGCTTTCTTT
CAGSTRRQGNTEAFF
>TRBV5-1|few|.|TRBJ2-7
TGCGCCAGCAGCTCAGTCACGCCGAATTACGAGCAGTACTTC
CASSSVTPNYEQYF
>TRBV4-3|.|.|TRBJ1-2
TGCGCCAGCAGCCAAAGCGGGGTGGGCCGGAAGAACTATGGCTACACCTTC
CASSQSGVGRKNYGYTF
>TRBV4-3|.|TRBD2|TRBJ2-1
TGCGCCAGCAGCCAACAGCGGGGAGGGTACAATGAGCAGTTCTTC
CASSQQRGGYNEQFF
>TRBV5-4|.|TRBD2|TRBJ2-3
TGTGCCAGCAGCCCAACCGGGACTAGCGGGAGCCATACGCAGTATTTT
CASSPTGTSGSHTQYF
>TRBV2|few|.|TRBJ1-5
TGTGCCAGCAGTGGAGACAGAATTAGCAATCAGCCCCAGCATTTT
CASSGDRISNQPQHF
>TRBV9|.|TRBD1|TRBJ1-6
TGTGCCAGCAGCGTCCTTCCGGGACAGGGGAATTCACCCCTCCACTTT
CASSVLPGQGNSPLHF
>TRBV6-5|.|.|TRBJ1-1
TGTGCCAGCAGTTCCGAAGGTGGTAGGGTGAACACTGAAGCTTTCTTT
CASSSEGGRVNTEAFF
>TRBV29-1|.|.|TRBJ2-1
TGCAGCGTTGATGGACTTGGGGGAGATGAGCAGTTCTTC
CSVDGLGGDEQFF
>TRBV7-2|few|TRBD1|TRBJ2-3
TGTGCCAGCAGCTTAGGGACAGGGTTATACACAGATACGCAGTATTTT
CASSLGTGLYTDTQYF
>TRBV7-9|.|.|TRBJ1-4
TGTGCCAGCACCCCCCGGGGCCGAGAAAAACTGTTTTTT
CASTPRGREKLFF
>TRBV4-3|few|TRBD2|TRBJ2-1
TGCGCCAGCAGCCGAAGCGGGGGTCCCTACAATGAGCAGTTCTTC
CASSRSGGPYNEQFF
>TRBV7-8|few|TRBD2|TRBJ2-7
TGTGCCAGCAGCGAGACTAGCGGGAGTCGCTACGAGCAGTACTTC
CASSETSGSRYEQYF
>TRBV9|few|.|TRBJ2-3
TGTGCCAGCAGCGCGTACTCAAGTTCAGATACGCAGTATTTT
CASSAYSSSDTQYF
>TRBV5-1|.|.|TRBJ2-5
TGCGCCAGCAGCTTGGGTACATTACAAGAGACCCAGTACTTC
CASSLGTLQETQYF
>TRBV9|few|.|TRBJ2-3
TGTGCCAGCAGCAGCACGGGGTTCCCAGATACGCAGTATTTT
CASSSTGFPDTQYF
>TRBV5-1|few|.|TRBJ2-3
TGCGCCAGCAGCTTGTTCGCACCCGGGACAACTAGCACAGATACGCAGTATTTT
CASSLFAPGTTSTDTQYF
>TRBV4-1|.|.|TRBJ2-7
TGCGCCAGCAGCTCAAACGTGCGGGCAAAAAGGGGTCTACTCTACGAGCAGTACTTC
CASSSNVRAKRGLLYEQYF
>TRBV7-3|.|.|TRBJ2-3
TGTGCCAGCAGCTCCGGACGGTCCACAGATACGCAGTATTTT
CASSSGRSTDTQYF
>TRBV7-2|.|.|TRBJ2-3
TGTGCCAGCAGCTTAGGAAGAGATACGCAGTATTTT
CASSLGRDTQYF
>TRBV29-1|few|TRBD1|TRBJ2-1
TGCAGCGCTACAGGGGCGAGGGGGTACAATGAGCAGTTCTTC
CSATGARGYNEQFF